The T cell receptor (beta chain) under discussion was sequenced for a study of T cell clones after liver transplantation. Germline V CDR1 and CDR2: SGDLS, YYNGEE. The CDR3 has 15 residues. V lost 4 bases and J 2 bases, leaving 16 bases between the germline ends. TCRdb's table, derived via immunoSEQ multiplex PCR, lists solely in-frame clones and lacks some. The repertoire holds 99,000 or so clones, roughly 80% seen once, with roughly 0.9% in the top ten. This chain uses TRBV9 with TRBJ2-7; TRBD1 might be the D (5 bases). The receptor comes from a human donor who received a liver transplant. This material consisted of CD4+ T cells from blood, taken before liver transplant. CDR3 DNA: TGTGCCAGCAGCCTGGCAGGGATAGGGCCCTACGAGCAGTACTTC. It translates to CASSLAGIGPYEQYF.